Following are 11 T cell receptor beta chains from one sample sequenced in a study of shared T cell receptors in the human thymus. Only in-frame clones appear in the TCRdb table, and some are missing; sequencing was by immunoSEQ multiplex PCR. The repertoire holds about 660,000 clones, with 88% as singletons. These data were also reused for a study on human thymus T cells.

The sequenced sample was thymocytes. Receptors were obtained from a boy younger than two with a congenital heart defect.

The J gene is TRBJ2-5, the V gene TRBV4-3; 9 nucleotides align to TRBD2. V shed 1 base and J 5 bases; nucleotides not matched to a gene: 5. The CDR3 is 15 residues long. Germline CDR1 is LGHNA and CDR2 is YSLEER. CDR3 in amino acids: CASSQVQSGGETQYF. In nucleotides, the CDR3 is TGCGCCAGCAGCCAAGTACAGAGCGGGGGGGAGACCCAGTACTTC.

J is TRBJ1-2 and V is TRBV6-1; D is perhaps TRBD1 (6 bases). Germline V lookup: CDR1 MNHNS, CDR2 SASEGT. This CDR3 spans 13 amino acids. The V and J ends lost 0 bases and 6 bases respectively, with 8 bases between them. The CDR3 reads CASSEAQGHGYTF. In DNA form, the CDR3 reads TGTGCCAGCAGTGAAGCGCAGGGGCATGGCTACACCTTC.

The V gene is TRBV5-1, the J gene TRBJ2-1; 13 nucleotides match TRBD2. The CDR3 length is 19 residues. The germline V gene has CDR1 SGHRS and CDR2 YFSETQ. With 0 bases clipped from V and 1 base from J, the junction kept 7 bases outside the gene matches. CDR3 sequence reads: CASSLVWTSGSSSYNEQFF. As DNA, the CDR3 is TGCGCCAGCAGCTTGGTCTGGACTAGCGGGAGTAGTTCCTACAATGAGCAGTTCTTC.

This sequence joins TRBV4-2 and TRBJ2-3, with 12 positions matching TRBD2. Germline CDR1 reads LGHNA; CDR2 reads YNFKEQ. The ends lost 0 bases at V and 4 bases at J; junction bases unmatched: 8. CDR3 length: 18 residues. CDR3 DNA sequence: TGTGCCAGCAGCCAAGATGTCCTAGCGGGAGGGAATGCAGATACGCAGTATTTT. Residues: CASSQDVLAGGNADTQYF.

CDR3 in amino acids: CASSQGTRRGDTQYF. CDR3 coding DNA: TGCGCCAGCAGCCAGGGGACACGCCGAGGGGATACGCAGTATTTT. V gene TRBV4-3 combines with J gene TRBJ2-3, with a tentative D call TRBD1 (6 bases). The CDR3 is made up of 15 amino acids. Between the trimmed V and J ends, which lost 3 bases and 6 bases, there was a span of 16 bases. The germline gives CDR1 LGHNA, CDR2 YSLEER.

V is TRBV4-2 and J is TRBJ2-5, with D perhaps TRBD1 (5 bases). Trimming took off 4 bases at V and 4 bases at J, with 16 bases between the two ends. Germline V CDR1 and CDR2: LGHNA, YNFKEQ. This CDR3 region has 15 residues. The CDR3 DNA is TGTGCCAGCAGCCGGCCCCCAGGGAATCGAGAGACCCAGTACTTC. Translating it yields CASSRPPGNRETQYF.

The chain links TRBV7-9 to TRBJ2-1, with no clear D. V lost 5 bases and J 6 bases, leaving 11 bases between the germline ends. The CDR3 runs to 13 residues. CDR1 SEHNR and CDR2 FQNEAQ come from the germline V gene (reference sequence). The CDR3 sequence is CASSPSAFNEQFF. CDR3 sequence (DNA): TGTGCCAGCAGCCCCTCAGCGTTCAATGAGCAGTTCTTC.

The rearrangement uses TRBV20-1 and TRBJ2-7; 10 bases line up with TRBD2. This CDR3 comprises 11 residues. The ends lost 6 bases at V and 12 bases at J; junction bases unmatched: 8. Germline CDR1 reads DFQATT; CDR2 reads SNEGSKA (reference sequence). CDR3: CSAPWTSGLYF. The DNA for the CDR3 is TGCAGTGCCCCTTGGACTAGCGGACTGTACTTC.

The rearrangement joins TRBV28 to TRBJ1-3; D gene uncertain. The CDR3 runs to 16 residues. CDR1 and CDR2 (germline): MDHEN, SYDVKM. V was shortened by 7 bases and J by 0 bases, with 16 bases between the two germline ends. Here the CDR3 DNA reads TGTGCCAGCAACATGGGAGGGTTCCACTCTGGAAACACCATATATTTT. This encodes CASNMGGFHSGNTIYF. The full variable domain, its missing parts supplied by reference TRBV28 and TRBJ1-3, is DVKVTQSSRYLVKRTGEKVFLECVQDMDHENMFWYRQDPGLGLRLIYFSYDVKMKEKGDIPEGYSVSREKKERFSLILESASTNQTSMYLCASNMGGFHSGNTIYFGEGSWLTVV.

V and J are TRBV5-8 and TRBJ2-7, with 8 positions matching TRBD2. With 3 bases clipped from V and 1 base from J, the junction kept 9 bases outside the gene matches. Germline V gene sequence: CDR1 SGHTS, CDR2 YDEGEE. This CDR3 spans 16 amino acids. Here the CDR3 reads CASSSPAIAGSYEQYF. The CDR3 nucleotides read TGTGCCAGCAGCTCCCCCGCGATAGCGGGATCCTACGAGCAGTACTTC.

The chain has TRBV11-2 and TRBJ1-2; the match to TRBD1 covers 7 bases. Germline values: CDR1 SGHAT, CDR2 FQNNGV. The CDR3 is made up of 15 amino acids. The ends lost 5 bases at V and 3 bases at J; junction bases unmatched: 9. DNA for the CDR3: TGTGCCAGCAGCCCGAAGACCGACAGGGACTATGGCTACACCTTC. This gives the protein CASSPKTDRDYGYTF. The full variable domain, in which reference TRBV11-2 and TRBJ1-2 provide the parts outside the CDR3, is EAGVAQSPRYKIIEKRQSVAFWCNPISGHATLYWYQQILGQGPKLLIQFQNNGVVDDSQLPKDRFSAERLKGVDSTLKIQPAKLEDSAVYLCASSPKTDRDYGYTFGSGTRLTVV.